This T cell receptor beta chain came from a study of identical twins. All of the donors were Caucasians in good health. Study findings and constraints: Within cord blood, abundant beta clonotypes carried fewer insertions, but memory repertoires showed no such trend. In drawing conclusions, the study used cross-sectional statistical analysis and did not follow the same donors.

A universal primer site arose from template switching, and cDNA bore unique molecular identifiers. TCRdb independently ran MiXCR on the 5' RACE reads; one entry per CDR3 protein. The table lists just over 450,000 distinct CDR3 sequences, 14% of them singletons, with roughly 0.56% in the top ten. Note on this clonotype: The antigen is unknown.

The CDR3 is 13 amino acids. Trimming shortened V by 6 bases and J by 3 bases, and 15 bases separated the two germline ends. The germline gives CDR1 SQVTM, CDR2 ANQGSEA. These data were also reused for a study on yellow fever vaccine responses in identical twins.

Sequenced material: CD4+ T cells sorted from blood. This TCR derives from a woman aged 18 to 35 in good health. The rearrangement links TRBV29-1 to TRBJ2-7; tentatively, D is TRBD1 (5 bases). In nucleotides, the CDR3 is TGCAGCGTCGCGACAGTCCTCAGCTACGAGCAGTACTTC. This codes for CSVATVLSYEQYF.